What follows are 8 T cell receptor beta chains derived from one specimen sequenced in a study of CD8 T cell repertoires and HIV-1 epitope variants (dated by TCRdb to 2018 to 2021). The library was produced with the immunoSEQ multiplex PCR assay. Sourced from immuneACCESS, this table was stored by TCRdb with only in-frame sequences that have V and J called. A share of the clones is absent; for the studies checked, an unresolved V gene accounts for under half, and the remainder has no known explanation. The sample records 80,000 to 95,000 clones, roughly four fifths of which are singletons. Roughly 24% of the sample goes to the ten largest clones. Sequencing was carried out using uncultured baseline CD8+ T cells from peripheral blood mononuclear cells (PBMCs). The origin of the receptors is a male donor with HIV.

This chain links TRBV7-8 with TRBJ2-3; TRBD2 matches 11 bases. Germline loops: CDR1 SGHVS, CDR2 FQNEAQ. The CDR3 sequence is 16 residues long. V lost 1 base to trimming and J lost 2 bases; unmatched junction nucleotides: 2. CDR3: CASSLGLAGHTDTQYF. As DNA, the CDR3 is TGTGCCAGCAGCTTAGGACTAGCGGGACACACAGATACGCAGTATTTT.

The chain joins TRBV6-5 to TRBJ1-1, with TRBD1 identical over 8 bases. V trimming: 4 bases; J trimming: 1 base; junction bases outside the gene matches: 2. The CDR3 loop spans 14 amino acids. CDR1 and CDR2 (germline): MNHEY, SVGAGI. The CDR3 protein is CASSWTGQNTEAFF. DNA for the CDR3: TGTGCCAGCAGTTGGACAGGGCAGAACACTGAAGCTTTCTTT.

This clone appeared a single time. The chain recombines TRBV6-1 with TRBJ1-1; tentative D call: TRBD1 (5 bases). Germline CDR1 reads MNHNS; CDR2 reads SASEGT. The CDR3 runs 12 residues. CDR3 nucleotide sequence: TGTGCTCGGGGCGCGGTTAACACTGAAGCTTTCTTT. Encoded protein: CARGAVNTEAFF.

The chain uses TRBV5-6 and TRBJ1-2, with a tentative D call TRBD1 (6 bases). The V end was cut by 0 bases, the J end by 6 bases, with 21 bases between. The CDR3 is made up of 17 amino acids. Per the germline V gene, CDR1 is SGHDT and CDR2 is YYEEEE. The CDR3 sequence: CASSLEGTWSHSHGYTF. DNA of the CDR3: TGTGCCAGCAGCTTGGAGGGGACATGGTCACATTCCCATGGCTACACCTTC.

V usage is TRBV5-8 and J usage is TRBJ2-5; possibly TRBD1 for D (6 bases). This CDR3 is 17 amino acids long. V was pared by 3 bases and J by 2 bases, with 20 bases between. The germline gives CDR1 SGHTS, CDR2 YDEGEE. CDR3 loop: CASSSHMQTGIQETQYF. CDR3 nucleotides: TGTGCCAGCAGCTCCCATATGCAGACAGGCATACAAGAGACCCAGTACTTC.

The rearrangement joins TRBV5-4 to TRBJ1-2; TRBD1 matches 7 bases. Germline V gene sequence: CDR1 SGHNT, CDR2 YYREEE (reference sequence). The CDR3 runs 13 residues. V shed 0 bases, J shed 10 bases, and the junction held 6 bases outside the gene matches. This chain's CDR3 is CASSLDRDSAYTF. DNA for the CDR3: TGTGCCAGCAGCTTGGACAGGGACAGCGCCTACACCTTC.

The chain couples TRBV2 to TRBJ1-3, with D unresolved. Trimming cost V 1 base and J 4 bases, with 2 bases left between them. The CDR3 length is 12 residues. CDR1 and CDR2 (germline): SNHLY, FYNNEI. In nucleotides, the CDR3 is TGTGCCAGCAGTGAAGGGGGAAACACCATATATTTT. Its protein is CASSEGGNTIYF. Looking up the rest from reference TRBV2 and TRBJ1-3 gives the full variable domain: EPEVTQTPSHQVTQMGQEVILRCVPISNHLYFYWYRQILGQKVEFLVSFYNNEISEKSEIFDDQFSVERPDGSNFTLKIRSTKLEDSAMYFCASSEGGNTIYFGEGSWLTVV.

The chain is built from TRBV28 and TRBJ2-5, with TRBD1 matching 7 bases. CDR1 and CDR2 from the germline V gene are MDHEN and SYDVKM. This CDR3 has 14 amino acids. Trimming removed 6 bases from V and 5 bases from J; junction bases left unmatched: 9. For the CDR3, the DNA is TGTGCCAGCAGCGACGCCAGGGGGTTGGAGACCCAGTACTTC. This sequence encodes CASSDARGLETQYF. Supplemented by reference TRBV28 and TRBJ2-5, the full variable domain reads DVKVTQSSRYLVKRTGEKVFLECVQDMDHENMFWYRQDPGLGLRLIYFSYDVKMKEKGDIPEGYSVSREKKERFSLILESASTNQTSMYLCASSDARGLETQYFGPGTRLLVL.